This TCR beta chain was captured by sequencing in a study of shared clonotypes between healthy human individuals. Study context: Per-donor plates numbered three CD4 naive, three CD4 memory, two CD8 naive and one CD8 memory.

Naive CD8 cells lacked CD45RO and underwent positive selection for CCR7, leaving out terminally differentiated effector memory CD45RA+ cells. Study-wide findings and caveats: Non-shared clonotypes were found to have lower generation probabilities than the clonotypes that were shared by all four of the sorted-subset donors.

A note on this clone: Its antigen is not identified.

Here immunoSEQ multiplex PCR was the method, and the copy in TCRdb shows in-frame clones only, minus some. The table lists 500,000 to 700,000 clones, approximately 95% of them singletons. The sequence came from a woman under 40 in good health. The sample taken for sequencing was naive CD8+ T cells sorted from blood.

CDR3 nucleotides: TGTGCCAGCACCCCGGAGGGGGGGGACTACGAGCAGTACTTC. Protein sequence: CASTPEGGDYEQYF. This chain links TRBV28 with TRBJ2-5; tentative D call: TRBD2 (7 bases). The J call may be in error: the DNA end matches TRBJ2-7 better. Germline CDR1 MDHEN, CDR2 SYDVKM. This CDR3 is built from 14 residues.